Listed below are T cell receptor beta chains from one sample, sequenced in a study of blood T cell repertoires in COVID-19. Profiled with immunoSEQ multiplex PCR; TCRdb holds only in-frame clones, not every one. The sample shows under 300,000 clones, 70% to 85% of them seen only once. The sample taken for sequencing was peripheral blood. Receptors were obtained from a woman of 80 years or more with active or convalescent COVID-19. Each CDR3 is given with its conserved first and last residue. D genes are given only for firm matches.

V gene	D gene	J gene	CDR3 protein
TRBV5-4	-	TRBJ2-1	CASRPISSYNEQFF
TRBV5-1	-	TRBJ1-3	CASSRDISGNTIYF
TRBV6-5	-	TRBJ1-2	CASSYTYRESYGYTF
TRBV28	TRBD1	TRBJ2-1	CASSPTGTGTPYNEQFF
TRBV10-2	-	TRBJ1-5	CASSVGSDQPQHF
TRBV29-1	-	TRBJ1-5	CSVGGGSNQPQHF
TRBV3-1/TRBV3-2	TRBD1	TRBJ2-2	CASSPRGLGGELFF
TRBV12-3/TRBV12-4	-	TRBJ1-2	CASRPGTNYGYTF
TRBV5-5	-	TRBJ1-5	CASSSDGLTSRAQHF
TRBV7-6	-	TRBJ1-5	CASSSGLEAWQPQHF
TRBV28	TRBD1	TRBJ1-6	CASSARGQGGNSPLHF
TRBV18	TRBD2	TRBJ2-2	CASSPSWTSGNTGELFF
TRBV18	-	TRBJ1-1	CASSHYRESESEAFF
TRBV19	-	TRBJ1-1	CASSDYRVGDTEAFF
TRBV5-1	TRBD2	TRBJ2-1	CASSLAGRGPHNEQFF
TRBV6-5	TRBD1	TRBJ1-2	CASDRDRNYGYTF
TRBV5-5	TRBD1	TRBJ1-2	CASSPYAGTGILGYTF
TRBV2	-	TRBJ1-4	CASSEQGIPNEKLFF
TRBV5-1	TRBD1	TRBJ2-2	CASRSQGAQVGELFF
TRBV5-4	-	TRBJ1-2	CASSYRQVDGYTF
TRBV2	TRBD1	TRBJ2-1	CASSADRGRYEQFF
TRBV19	-	TRBJ2-2	CASSATGRIYTGELFF
TRBV30	-	TRBJ1-4	CAWSRGSTNEKLFF
TRBV2	-	TRBJ1-2	CASSDRGYGYTF
TRBV28	TRBD1	TRBJ1-1	CASRTGLVEAFF
TRBV3-1/TRBV3-2	-	TRBJ2-1	CASSQDHSYNEQFF
TRBV11-2	-	TRBJ1-4	CASGTRLNEKLFF
TRBV9	TRBD2	TRBJ2-1	CASSVDGTSNNEQFF
TRBV29-1	TRBD2	TRBJ2-2	CSAGSSGTTELNTGELFF
TRBV5-4	TRBD2	TRBJ2-1	CASSLGGGAPSYNEQFF
TRBV5-1	TRBD2	TRBJ2-7	CASSLNSGRMYEQYF
TRBV6-1	-	TRBJ2-7	CASSEETPSVQQYF
TRBV6-1	-	TRBJ1-5	CASSEAAGDQPQHF
TRBV5-5	TRBD2	TRBJ2-7	CASSLDLAVREQYF
TRBV6-4	-	TRBJ2-5	CASSDGDWTGETQYF
TRBV27	-	TRBJ2-2	CASSLSGELFF
TRBV27	TRBD1	TRBJ1-2	CASSLMGTGSIYGYTF
TRBV5-8	TRBD1	TRBJ1-6	CASSPAGQGYSPLHF
TRBV3-1/TRBV3-2	-	TRBJ1-4	CASSHGEKLFF
TRBV6-5	-	TRBJ1-4	CASRPRGFSEKLFF
TRBV6-5	-	TRBJ1-5	CASSYAGSSNQPQHF
TRBV11-2	-	TRBJ1-6	CASSLEKGSPLHF
TRBV12-3/TRBV12-4	-	TRBJ2-7	CASSAGSYEQYF
TRBV10-3	-	TRBJ2-3	CAITENPRQGRTDTQYF
TRBV29-1	TRBD1	TRBJ1-2	CSVWGQGGDGYTF
TRBV7-8	-	TRBJ1-2	CASSLAGRGTYGYTF
TRBV4-2	TRBD2	TRBJ2-1	CASSQLAGSGYNEQFF
TRBV5-6	-	TRBJ2-2	CASRNRVGELFF
TRBV5-1	-	TRBJ1-1	CASSSGHQNTEAFF
TRBV19	-	TRBJ2-1	CASNNGNSYNEQFF